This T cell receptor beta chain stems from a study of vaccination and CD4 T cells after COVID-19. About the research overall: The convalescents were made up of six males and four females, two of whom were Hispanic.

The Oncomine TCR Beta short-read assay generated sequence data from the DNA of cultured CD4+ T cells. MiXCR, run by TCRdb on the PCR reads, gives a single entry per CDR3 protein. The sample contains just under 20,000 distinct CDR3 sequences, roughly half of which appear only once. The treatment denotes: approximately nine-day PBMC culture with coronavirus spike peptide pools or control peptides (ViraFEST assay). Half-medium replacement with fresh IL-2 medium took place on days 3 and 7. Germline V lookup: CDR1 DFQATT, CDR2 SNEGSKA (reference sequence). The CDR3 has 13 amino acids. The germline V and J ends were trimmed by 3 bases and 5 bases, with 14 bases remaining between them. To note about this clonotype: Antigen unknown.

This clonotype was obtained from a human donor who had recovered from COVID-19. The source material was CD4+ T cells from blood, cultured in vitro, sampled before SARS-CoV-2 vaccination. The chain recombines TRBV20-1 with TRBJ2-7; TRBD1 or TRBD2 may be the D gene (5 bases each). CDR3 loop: CSARAGTRNEQYF. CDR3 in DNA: TGCAGTGCTAGGGCCGGGACGAGGAACGAGCAGTACTTC.